These 8 T cell receptor beta chains were all obtained from the same sample, sequenced in a study of OX40 agonist ivuxolimab in advanced cancers. This table comes from immunoSEQ multiplex PCR, and its TCRdb copy is limited to in-frame clones, with some not included. The sample has 98,000 or so clones, 88% seen once. Sample: CD4+ or CD8+ T cells sorted from blood, taken in a trial of the OX40 agonist ivuxolimab. These receptors came from an adult with an advanced solid tumor such as melanoma, head and neck, liver or kidney cancer.

V gene TRBV7-6 combines with J gene TRBJ1-1, with TRBD1 identical over 7 bases. Trimming at V came to 1 base and at J to 6 bases, leaving 5 bases not matched to a gene. The germline V gene has CDR1 SGHVS and CDR2 FNYEAQ. This CDR3 comprises 14 residues. The CDR3 DNA is TGTGCCAGCAGCTTAGTACCAGGACAGGCTGAAGCTTTCTTT. Translated, it gives CASSLVPGQAEAFF.

This chain uses TRBV5-1 with TRBJ2-2, with D perhaps matching TRBD1 (6 bases). V shed 4 bases and J shed 6 bases, with 19 bases lying between them. CDR3 length equals 16 residues. Germline values: CDR1 SGHRS, CDR2 YFSETQ. DNA for the CDR3: TGCGCCAGCAGCCGGTCCTACAGGGTAGAAGCCGGGGAGCTGTTTTTT. It translates to CASSRSYRVEAGELFF.

The gene calls are TRBV5-6 and TRBJ2-6; TRBD2 matches at 10 bases. The CDR3 length is 19 residues. The ends lost 3 bases at V and 0 bases at J; junction bases unmatched: 9. Germline V CDR1 and CDR2: SGHDT, YYEEEE. The CDR3, as DNA: TGTGCCAGCAGCTGGCCGGGACTAGCGAATTCCTCTGGGGCCAACGTCCTGACTTTC. Protein sequence: CASSWPGLANSSGANVLTF. The variable domain in full, with the rest retrieved from reference TRBV5-6 and TRBJ2-6, is DAGVTQSPTHLIKTRGQQVTLRCSPKSGHDTVSWYQQALGQGPQFIFQYYEEEERQRGNFPDRFSGHQFPNYSSELNVNALLLGDSALYLCASSWPGLANSSGANVLTFGAGSRLTVL.

This clone was counted a single time. The chain links TRBV11-2 to TRBJ2-3; D remains ambiguous. V lost 0 bases to trimming and J lost 5 bases, with 6 bases between them. In germline, CDR1 is SGHAT, CDR2 FQNNGV. The length of the CDR3 is 13 residues. CDR3 sequence (DNA): TGTGCCAGCAGCTTAGATAATGGAGATACGCAGTATTTT. As protein: CASSLDNGDTQYF.

The chain recombines TRBV30 with TRBJ1-2, with TRBD1 matching over 9 bases. The CDR3 consists of 13 residues. With 0 bases clipped from V and 7 bases from J, the junction kept 3 bases outside the gene matches. Per germline, CDR1 GTSNPN and CDR2 SVGIG (reference sequence). The CDR3 reads CAWSVQGALGYTF. The CDR3 DNA reads TGTGCCTGGAGTGTACAGGGGGCGCTTGGCTACACCTTC.

The chain uses TRBV6-5 and TRBJ1-1; D unresolved. The CDR3 is 12 residues long. From germline, CDR1 is MNHEY and CDR2 SVGAGI. V lost 6 bases, J lost 11 bases, and 16 bases lay in between. As DNA, the CDR3 is TGTGCCAGCAGCCCCGGTGGGTTTAGGGCTTTCTTT. It specifies CASSPGGFRAFF.

The chain links TRBV5-4 to TRBJ2-1; TRBD2 might be the D (5 bases). Germline V gives CDR1 SGHNT, CDR2 YYREEE (reference sequence). CDR3 length: 15 amino acids. With 4 bases removed from V and 6 bases from J, the gap between germline ends came to 17 bases. CDR3 DNA: TGTGCCAGCAGCCGAGGGCAGGATTATCTCAATGAGCAGTTCTTC. It translates to CASSRGQDYLNEQFF.

The rearrangement links TRBV5-6 to TRBJ2-7; tentatively, D is TRBD1 (5 bases). The length of the CDR3 is 13 residues. Looked up from germline, CDR1 is SGHDT and CDR2 is YYEEEE. The V end was cut by 0 bases, the J end by 3 bases, with 7 bases between. The CDR3 nucleotides read TGTGCCAGCAGCTTGGCACAGGTCTACGAGCAGTACTTC. Translated, it gives CASSLAQVYEQYF.